Many counts were recorded for the clone carrying this T cell receptor (beta chain). What it recognizes is unknown. This sample stems from a study of regulatory T cells in long-lasting Graves disease. Time point denoted: newly diagnosed GD, antithyroid drugs for less than 3 months. Following extraction of RNA from PBMCs, that RNA was used to make the TCR library. Libraries of TCR beta came from iRepertoire HTBI primers plus Arm-PCR of CDR3 regions. TCRdb independently ran MiXCR on the multiplex PCR reads; one entry per CDR3 protein. The repertoire holds 380,000 or so distinct CDR3 sequences, with about 17% as singletons. Regarding the study as a whole: Possibly, accuracy suffered from the small sample size. Reduced TCR diversity was observed in persistent Graves' patients versus newly diagnosed patients.

The V gene end was trimmed by 5 bases and the J gene end by 1 base; junction bases not matched to a gene: 6. The CDR3 totals 15 residues. The germline V gene has CDR1 SEHNR and CDR2 FQNEAQ (reference sequence). The same sample was also studied in work on T cells in Graves' hyperthyroidism and ophthalmopathy. That report notes: A first-round RT-PCR of the TCR CDR3 used the HTBI primer set.

The chain has TRBV7-9 and TRBJ2-7, with 9 positions matching TRBD2. The sequence was obtained from a woman between 18 and 29 years old with Graves disease. The sequencing used peripheral blood mononuclear cells (PBMCs), collected at new diagnosis, from a patient treated with antithyroid drugs. CDR3 sequence reads: CASSKDLAGSYEQYF. DNA of the CDR3: TGTGCCAGCAGCAAGGACCTAGCGGGATCCTACGAGCAGTACTTC.